This entry is about one TCR beta chain. The table came from immunoSEQ multiplex PCR; TCRdb's copy has only in-frame clones and leaves some out. The sample lists 14,000 to 15,000 clones, around 85% occurring once. V was trimmed by 5 bases and J by 0 bases, leaving 11 bases between them. Germline V CDR1 and CDR2: SGHTA, FQGNSA. The CDR3 is made up of 15 amino acids. This entry comes from a study of T cell changes during pregnancy in multiple sclerosis. The J gene is TRBJ2-4, the V gene TRBV7-2; maybe TRBD1 (5 bases). The sequences come from CD8+ T cells from peripheral blood mononuclear cells, collected in the first trimester of pregnancy. The origin of this receptor is a female donor with multiple sclerosis, enrolled in a pregnancy study. CDR3 protein: CASSLGALAKNIQYF. CDR3 bases: TGTGCCAGCAGCCTAGGGGCTCTAGCCAAAAACATTCAGTACTTC.